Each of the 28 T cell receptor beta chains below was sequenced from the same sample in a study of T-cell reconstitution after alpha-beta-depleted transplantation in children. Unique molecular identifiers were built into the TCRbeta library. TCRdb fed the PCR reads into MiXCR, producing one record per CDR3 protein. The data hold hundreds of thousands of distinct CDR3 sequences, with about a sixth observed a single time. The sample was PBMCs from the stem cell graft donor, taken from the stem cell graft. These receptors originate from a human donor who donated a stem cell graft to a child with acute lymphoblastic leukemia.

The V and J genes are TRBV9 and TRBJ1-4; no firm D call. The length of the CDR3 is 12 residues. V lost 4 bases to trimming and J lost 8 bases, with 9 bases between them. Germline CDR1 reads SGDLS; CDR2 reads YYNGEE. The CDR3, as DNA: TGTGCCAGCAGCCCCTATGGAGAAAAACTGTTTTTT. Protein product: CASSPYGEKLFF.

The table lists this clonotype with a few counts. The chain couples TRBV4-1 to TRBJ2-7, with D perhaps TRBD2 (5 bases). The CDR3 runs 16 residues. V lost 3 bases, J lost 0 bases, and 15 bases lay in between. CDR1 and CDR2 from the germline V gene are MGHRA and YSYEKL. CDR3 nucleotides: TGCGCCAGCAGCCACGACGAGGAGGCGAGCTCCTACGAGCAGTACTTC. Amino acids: CASSHDEEASSYEQYF.

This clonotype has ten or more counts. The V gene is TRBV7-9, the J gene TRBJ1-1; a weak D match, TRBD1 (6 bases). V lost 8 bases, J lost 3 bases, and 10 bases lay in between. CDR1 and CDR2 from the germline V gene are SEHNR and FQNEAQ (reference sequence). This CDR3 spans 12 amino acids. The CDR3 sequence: CASRTGYTEAFF. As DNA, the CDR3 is TGTGCCAGCCGCACAGGGTACACTGAAGCTTTCTTT.

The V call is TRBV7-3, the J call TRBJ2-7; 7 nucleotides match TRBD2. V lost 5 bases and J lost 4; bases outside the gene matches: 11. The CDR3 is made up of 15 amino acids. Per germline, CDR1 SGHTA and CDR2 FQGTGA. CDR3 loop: CASSPDRGEGYEQYF. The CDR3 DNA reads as TGTGCCAGCAGCCCAGACAGAGGGGAGGGTTACGAGCAGTACTTC. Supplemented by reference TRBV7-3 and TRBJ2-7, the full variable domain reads GAGVSQTPSNKVTEKGKYVELRCDPISGHTALYWYRQSLGQGPEFLIYFQGTGAADDSGLPNDRFFAVRPEGSVSTLKIQRTERGDSAVYLCASSPDRGEGYEQYFGPGTRLTVT.

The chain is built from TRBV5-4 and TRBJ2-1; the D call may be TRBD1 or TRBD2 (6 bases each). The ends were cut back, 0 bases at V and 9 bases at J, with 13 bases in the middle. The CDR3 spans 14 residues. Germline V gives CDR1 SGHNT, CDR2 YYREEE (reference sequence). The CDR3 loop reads CASSLGWGAVEQFF. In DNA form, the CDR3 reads TGTGCCAGCAGCTTGGGTTGGGGGGCTGTTGAGCAGTTCTTC.

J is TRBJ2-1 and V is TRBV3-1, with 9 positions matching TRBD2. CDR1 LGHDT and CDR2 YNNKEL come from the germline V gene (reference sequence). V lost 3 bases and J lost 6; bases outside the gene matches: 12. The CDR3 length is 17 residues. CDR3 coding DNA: TGTGCCAGCAGCCAGGGGACTAGCAGCGATTACATCAATGAGCAGTTCTTC. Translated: CASSQGTSSDYINEQFF.

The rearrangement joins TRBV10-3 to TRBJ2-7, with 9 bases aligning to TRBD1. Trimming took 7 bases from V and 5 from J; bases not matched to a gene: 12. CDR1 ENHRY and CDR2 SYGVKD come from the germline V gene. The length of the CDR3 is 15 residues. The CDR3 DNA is TGTGCCATCAACGACACGGGGACAGGGCACGACGAGCAGTACTTC. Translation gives CAINDTGTGHDEQYF.

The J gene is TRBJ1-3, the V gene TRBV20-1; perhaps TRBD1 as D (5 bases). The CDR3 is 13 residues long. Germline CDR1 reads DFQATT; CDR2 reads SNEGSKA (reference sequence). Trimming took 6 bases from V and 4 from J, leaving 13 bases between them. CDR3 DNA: TGCAGTGCCGCCCAGGGTGCAGGAAACACCATATATTTT. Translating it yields CSAAQGAGNTIYF.

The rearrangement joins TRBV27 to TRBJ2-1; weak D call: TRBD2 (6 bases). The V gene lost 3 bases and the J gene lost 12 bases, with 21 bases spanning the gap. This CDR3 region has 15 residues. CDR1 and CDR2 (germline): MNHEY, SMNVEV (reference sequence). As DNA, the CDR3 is TGTGCCAGCAGTTTCGGCGGGGTGAGGGGTTATCCGCAGTTCTTC. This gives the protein CASSFGGVRGYPQFF.

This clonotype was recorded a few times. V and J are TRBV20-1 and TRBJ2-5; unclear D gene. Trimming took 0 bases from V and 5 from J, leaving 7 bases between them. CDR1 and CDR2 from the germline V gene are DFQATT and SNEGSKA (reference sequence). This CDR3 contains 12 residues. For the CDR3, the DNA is TGCAGTGCTAGAGATGAAAAGGAGACCCAGTACTTC. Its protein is CSARDEKETQYF.

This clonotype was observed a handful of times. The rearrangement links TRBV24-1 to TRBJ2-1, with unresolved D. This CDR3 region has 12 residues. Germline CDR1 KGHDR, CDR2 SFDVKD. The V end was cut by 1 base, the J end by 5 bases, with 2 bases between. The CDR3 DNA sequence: TGTGCCACCAGTGATTTAAACAATGAGCAGTTCTTC. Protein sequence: CATSDLNNEQFF.

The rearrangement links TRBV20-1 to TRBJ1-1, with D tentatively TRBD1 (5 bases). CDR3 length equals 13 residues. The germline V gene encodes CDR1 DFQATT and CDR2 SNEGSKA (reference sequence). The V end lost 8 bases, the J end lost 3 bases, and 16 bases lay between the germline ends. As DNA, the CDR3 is TGCAGTCCGACCTGGGGCGAGGACACTGAAGCTTTCTTT. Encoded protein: CSPTWGEDTEAFF.

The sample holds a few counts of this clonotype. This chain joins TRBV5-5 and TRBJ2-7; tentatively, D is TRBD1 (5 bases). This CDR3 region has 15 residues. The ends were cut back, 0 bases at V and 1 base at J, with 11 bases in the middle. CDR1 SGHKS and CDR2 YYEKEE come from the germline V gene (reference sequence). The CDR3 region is CASSLGAGISYEQYF. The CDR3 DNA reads TGTGCCAGCAGCTTGGGGGCAGGGATTTCCTACGAGCAGTACTTC.

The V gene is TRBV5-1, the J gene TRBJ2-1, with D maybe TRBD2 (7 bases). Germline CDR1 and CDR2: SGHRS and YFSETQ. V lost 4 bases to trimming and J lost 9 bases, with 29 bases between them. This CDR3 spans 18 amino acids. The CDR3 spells CASSPWRGGQSGDREQFF. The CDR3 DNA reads TGCGCCAGCAGCCCCTGGAGGGGTGGACAGAGCGGGGACCGTGAGCAGTTCTTC.

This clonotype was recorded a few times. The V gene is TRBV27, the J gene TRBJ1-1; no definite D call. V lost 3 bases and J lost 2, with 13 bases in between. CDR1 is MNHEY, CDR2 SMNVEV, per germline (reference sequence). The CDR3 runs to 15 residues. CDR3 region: CASSFWATVNTEAFF. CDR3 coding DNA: TGTGCCAGCAGTTTTTGGGCAACCGTCAACACTGAAGCTTTCTTT.

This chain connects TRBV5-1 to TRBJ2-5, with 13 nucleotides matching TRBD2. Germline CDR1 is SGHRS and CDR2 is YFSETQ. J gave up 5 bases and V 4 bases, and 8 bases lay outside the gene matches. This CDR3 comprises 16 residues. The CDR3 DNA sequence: TGCGCCAGCAGCCCGGGACTAGCGGGAAGGTTGGAGACCCAGTACTTC. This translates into CASSPGLAGRLETQYF.

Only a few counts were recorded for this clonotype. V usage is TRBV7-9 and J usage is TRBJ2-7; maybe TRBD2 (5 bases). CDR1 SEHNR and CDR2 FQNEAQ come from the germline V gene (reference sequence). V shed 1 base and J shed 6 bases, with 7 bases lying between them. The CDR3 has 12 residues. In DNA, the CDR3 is TGTGCCAGCAGCTTAGTGCGGGCCGAGCAGTACTTC. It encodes CASSLVRAEQYF. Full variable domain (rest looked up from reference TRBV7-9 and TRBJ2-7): DTGVSQNPRHKITKRGQNVTFRCDPISEHNRLYWYRQTLGQGPEFLTYFQNEAQLEKSRLLSDRFSAERPKGSFSTLEIQRTEQGDSAMYLCASSLVRAEQYFGPGTRLTVT.

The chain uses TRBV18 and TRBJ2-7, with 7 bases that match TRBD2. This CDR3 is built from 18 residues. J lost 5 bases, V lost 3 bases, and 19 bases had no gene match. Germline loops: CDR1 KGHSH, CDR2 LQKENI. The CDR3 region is CASSPTLSGAALSNEQYF. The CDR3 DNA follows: TGTGCCAGCTCACCGACGTTAAGCGGGGCCGCTTTGTCAAACGAGCAGTACTTC.

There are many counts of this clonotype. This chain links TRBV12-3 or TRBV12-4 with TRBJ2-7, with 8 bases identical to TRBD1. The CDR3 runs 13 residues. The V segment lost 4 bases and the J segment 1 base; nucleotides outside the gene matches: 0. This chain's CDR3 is CASSWTGSYEQYF. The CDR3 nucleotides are TGTGCCAGCAGTTGGACAGGGTCCTACGAGCAGTACTTC.

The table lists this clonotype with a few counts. The DNA of the CDR3 is TGCGCCAGCAGCCATTTCCAGGGGCTGGAAGCTTTCTTT. Encoded protein: CASSHFQGLEAFF. This chain connects TRBV4-1 to TRBJ1-1, with D tentatively TRBD1 (6 bases). V lost 3 bases to trimming and J lost 8 bases, with 13 bases between them. The CDR3 contains 13 residues. Germline V lookup: CDR1 MGHRA, CDR2 YSYEKL.

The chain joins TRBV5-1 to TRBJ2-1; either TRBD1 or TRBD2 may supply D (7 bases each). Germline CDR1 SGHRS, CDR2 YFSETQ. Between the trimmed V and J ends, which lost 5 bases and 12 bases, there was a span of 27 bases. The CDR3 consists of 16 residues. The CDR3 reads CASSSIWQGEGQGQFF. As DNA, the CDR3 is TGCGCCAGCAGTTCTATATGGCAGGGGGAGGGCCAGGGGCAGTTCTTC.

The CDR3 is CASTEGGTEAFF. CDR3 DNA: TGTGCCAGCACCGAGGGGGGTACTGAAGCTTTCTTT. This chain uses TRBV12-3 or TRBV12-4 with TRBJ1-1, with a weak D call TRBD1 (6 bases). Trimming took 7 bases from V and 5 from J, leaving 11 bases between them. The CDR3 length is 12 residues.

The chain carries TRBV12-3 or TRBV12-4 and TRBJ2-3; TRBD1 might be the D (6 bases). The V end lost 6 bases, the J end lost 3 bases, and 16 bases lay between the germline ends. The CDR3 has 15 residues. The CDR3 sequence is CASSPHRDGTDTQYF. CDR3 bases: TGTGCCAGCAGCCCTCACAGGGATGGGACAGATACGCAGTATTTT.

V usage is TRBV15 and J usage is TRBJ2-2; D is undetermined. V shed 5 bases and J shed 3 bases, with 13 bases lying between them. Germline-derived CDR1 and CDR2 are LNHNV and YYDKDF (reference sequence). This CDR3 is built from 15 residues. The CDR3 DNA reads TGTGCCACCAGCGGCTGGACCTGGGACACCGGGGAGCTGTTTTTT. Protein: CATSGWTWDTGELFF. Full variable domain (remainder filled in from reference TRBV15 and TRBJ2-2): DAMVIQNPRYQVTQFGKPVTLSCSQTLNHNVMYWYQQKSSQAPKLLFHYYDKDFNNEADTPDNFQSRRPNTSFCFLDIRSPGLGDTAMYLCATSGWTWDTGELFFGEGSRLTVL.

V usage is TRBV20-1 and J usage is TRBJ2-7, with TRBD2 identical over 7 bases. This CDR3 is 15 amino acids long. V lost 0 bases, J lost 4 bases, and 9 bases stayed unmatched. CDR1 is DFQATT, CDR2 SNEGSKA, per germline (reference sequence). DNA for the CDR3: TGCAGTGCTAGAGATGGCGGGAGCGGGCTTTACGAGCAGTACTTC. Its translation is CSARDGGSGLYEQYF.

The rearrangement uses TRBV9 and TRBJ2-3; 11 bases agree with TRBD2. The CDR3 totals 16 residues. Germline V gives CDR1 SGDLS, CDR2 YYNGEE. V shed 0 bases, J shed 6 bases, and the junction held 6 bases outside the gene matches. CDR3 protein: CASSVATSGRFDTQYF. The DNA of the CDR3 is TGTGCCAGCAGCGTAGCTACTAGCGGGAGATTTGATACGCAGTATTTT.

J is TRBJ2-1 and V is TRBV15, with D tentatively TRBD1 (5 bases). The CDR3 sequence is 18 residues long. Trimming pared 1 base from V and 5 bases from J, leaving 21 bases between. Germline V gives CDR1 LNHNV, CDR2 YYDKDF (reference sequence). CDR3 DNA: TGTGCCACCAGCAGAGGCGACAGCGCTTGGTTACCCGACAATGAGCAGTTCTTC. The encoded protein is CATSRGDSAWLPDNEQFF. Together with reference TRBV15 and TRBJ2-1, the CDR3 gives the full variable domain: DAMVIQNPRYQVTQFGKPVTLSCSQTLNHNVMYWYQQKSSQAPKLLFHYYDKDFNNEADTPDNFQSRRPNTSFCFLDIRSPGLGDTAMYLCATSRGDSAWLPDNEQFFGPGTRLTVL.

The CDR3 loop is CASSQDTAEQYF. For the CDR3, the DNA is TGCGCCAGCAGCCAAGATACGGCTGAGCAGTACTTC. The rearrangement links TRBV4-1 to TRBJ2-7; D gene unclear. The CDR3 runs 12 residues. V shed 0 bases and J shed 7 bases, with 7 bases lying between them. Germline CDR1 reads MGHRA; CDR2 reads YSYEKL.